The clone carrying this T cell receptor (beta chain) was recorded a few times. The germline gives CDR1 WNHNN, CDR2 SYGVQD (reference sequence). The V and J ends lost 0 bases and 3 bases, in that order; junction bases with no gene match: 2. The CDR3 is 15 residues long. The entry originates in a study of control samples from healthy donors and cancer patients. The table came from immunoSEQ multiplex PCR; TCRdb's copy has only in-frame clones and leaves some out. The sample carries some 130,000 clones, around 88% recorded once. This chain connects TRBV10-1 to TRBJ2-3; the match to TRBD2 covers 8 bases. The clonotype was recovered from a man aged 35 to 55 in good health. The sample was blood. This CDR3 reads CASSESQRGTDTQYF. The CDR3 DNA reads as TGCGCCAGCAGTGAGTCACAGCGGGGGACAGATACGCAGTATTTT.